This T cell receptor beta chain emerged from a study of identical twins. This CDR3 has 13 amino acids. Each CDR3 protein gets one entry after TCRdb re-called the 5' RACE reads with MiXCR. Here the sample spans 1.5 million to 2 million distinct CDR3 sequences, around 33% being singletons. The V call is TRBV12-3 or TRBV12-4, the J call TRBJ2-7, with D hard to call. The closer fit of TRBJ2-5 to the DNA end suggests the J call may be wrong. The clonotype was recovered from a newborn girl in good health. Sample: cord blood. The CDR3 coding sequence is TGTGCCAGCAGTTTAACTGCGCCGGAGACCCAGTACTTC. Its translation is CASSLTAPETQYF.